Following are 26 T cell receptor beta chains from one sample sequenced in a study of control samples from healthy donors and cancer patients. Sequencing used immunoSEQ multiplex PCR; TCRdb keeps in-frame clones, though not all of them. This sample has some 70,000 clones, with over 65% found just once. Input material: PBMCs. The receptors shown here come from a woman aged 50 to 60 with lung cancer.

This chain connects TRBV6-2 or TRBV6-3 to TRBJ1-2, with 7 bases fitting TRBD1. The V and J ends lost 5 bases and 1 base, in that order; junction bases with no gene match: 7. There are 15 residues in the CDR3. Looked up from germline, CDR1 is MNHEY and CDR2 is SVGEGT. The CDR3, as DNA: TGTGCCAGCAGTGCCGGGACAGCCAATAACTATGGCTACACCTTC. Protein product: CASSAGTANNYGYTF.

The rearrangement links TRBV7-2 to TRBJ2-7; D might be TRBD1 or TRBD2, each matching 7 bases. V was clipped by 1 base and J by 2 bases, with 15 bases between them. From germline, CDR1 is SGHTA and CDR2 FQGNSA. CDR3 length: 16 residues. The CDR3 DNA is TGTGCCAGCAGCTTAGGGCCTCAGGGGGGGGCCTACGAGCAGTACTTC. Its translation is CASSLGPQGGAYEQYF.

The chain links TRBV6-5 to TRBJ2-7, with 7 bases that match TRBD1. Germline V lookup: CDR1 MNHEY, CDR2 SVGAGI. This CDR3 contains 13 residues. V dropped 7 bases and J dropped 0; count of bases not matched to a gene: 3. The CDR3 protein is CASNRDSSYEQYF. DNA of the CDR3: TGTGCCAGCAATCGGGACAGCTCCTACGAGCAGTACTTC.

The CDR3 protein is CASSCPGVGHSEKLFF. The CDR3, as DNA: TGTGCCAGCAGTTGCCCGGGGGTAGGGCATAGTGAAAAACTGTTTTTT. This rearrangement joins TRBV6-5 to TRBJ1-4; possible D gene TRBD1, 5 bases. The CDR3 loop spans 16 amino acids. Trimming cost V 4 bases and J 7 bases, with 19 bases left between them. CDR1 and CDR2 from the germline V gene are MNHEY and SVGAGI.

This clone came up once. The chain joins TRBV19 to TRBJ1-1; D gene unclear. Germline lookup yields CDR1 LNHDA and CDR2 SQIVND (reference sequence). CDR3 length: 14 amino acids. Trimming removed 10 bases at V and 1 base at J, with 16 bases between. CDR3 nucleotides: TGTGCCACCAACCTCCCCAGCCAGAACACTGAAGCTTTCTTT. This translates into CATNLPSQNTEAFF.

The rearrangement uses TRBV15 and TRBJ1-4; 7 positions match TRBD1. V was pared by 5 bases and J by 5 bases, with 5 bases of the junction left unmatched. Germline values: CDR1 LNHNV, CDR2 YYDKDF (reference sequence). The CDR3 totals 14 residues. The CDR3 protein is CATSLGGSNEKLFF. Written as DNA, the CDR3 is TGTGCCACCAGCTTAGGGGGCTCCAATGAAAAACTGTTTTTT.

This chain connects TRBV19 to TRBJ2-2; D not certain. The ends were cut back, 11 bases at V and 0 bases at J, with 19 bases in the middle. Germline CDR1 reads LNHDA; CDR2 reads SQIVND (reference sequence). The CDR3 consists of 16 residues. CDR3 coding DNA: TGTGCCTGCCTCCACCGCAGAACTTCGAACACCGGGGAGCTGTTTTTT. Its protein is CACLHRRTSNTGELFF.

The chain carries TRBV12-5 and TRBJ2-1, with D perhaps matching TRBD2 (6 bases). Germline loops: CDR1 LGHNT, CDR2 FRNRAP. The ends were cut back, 3 bases at V and 7 bases at J, with 13 bases in the middle. This CDR3 is built from 14 residues. The CDR3 reads CASGLPTEGNEQFF. The DNA for the CDR3 is TGTGCTAGTGGTTTACCCACGGAGGGGAATGAGCAGTTCTTC.

The V call is TRBV5-5, the J call TRBJ1-2; 10 nucleotides line up with TRBD1. CDR3 length equals 14 residues. Germline CDR1 is SGHKS and CDR2 is YYEKEE (reference sequence). With 4 bases clipped from V and 6 bases from J, the junction kept 6 bases outside the gene matches. CDR3 nucleotides: TGTGCCAGCAGCCGGGACAGGGGCGAACATGGCTACACCTTC. As protein: CASSRDRGEHGYTF.

In this sample, this clone turned up once. The V and J genes are TRBV19 and TRBJ2-7; a weak D match, TRBD1 (6 bases). This CDR3 has 13 amino acids. Per germline, CDR1 LNHDA and CDR2 SQIVND (reference sequence). V lost 1 base to trimming and J lost 5 bases, with 9 bases between them. CDR3 loop: CASSIARGHEQYF. The DNA for the CDR3 is TGTGCCAGTAGTATAGCCAGGGGACACGAGCAGTACTTC.

The chain combines TRBV15 with TRBJ2-3, with D uncertain. Trimming took off 3 bases at V and 2 bases at J, with 12 bases between the two ends. The CDR3 has 15 amino acids. CDR1 is LNHNV, CDR2 YYDKDF, per germline (reference sequence). CDR3: CATSSLTTSTDTQYF. DNA for the CDR3: TGTGCCACCAGCAGTTTGACAACCTCCACAGATACGCAGTATTTT.

As to this clone: The identical CDR3 is also encoded by other nucleotide sequences in the sample. The V and J genes are TRBV7-3 and TRBJ2-2; D is possibly TRBD1 (5 bases). CDR3 length equals 15 residues. Per germline, CDR1 SGHTA and CDR2 FQGTGA. The V and J ends lost 5 bases and 5 bases respectively, with 15 bases between them. The CDR3, as DNA: TGTGCCAGCAGCCCGCAGGGTACCGTTACCGGGGAGCTGTTTTTT. It yields the protein CASSPQGTVTGELFF.

The chain employs TRBV5-1 and TRBJ2-7, with D uncertain. Germline CDR1 SGHRS, CDR2 YFSETQ. This CDR3 region has 16 residues. Deletions cut 4 bases from V and 2 bases from J, with 19 bases between. The CDR3 bases are TGCGCCAGCAGCCCCCAAGGAGCAGGCGCCACCTACGAGCAGTACTTC. Translation gives CASSPQGAGATYEQYF.

The rearrangement joins TRBV10-2 to TRBJ1-5; 7 bases match TRBD1. The germline gives CDR1 WSHSY, CDR2 SAAADI. This CDR3 region has 13 residues. The ends lost 6 bases at V and 4 bases at J; junction bases unmatched: 3. CDR3 sequence reads: CASRGQSNQPQHF. In DNA, the CDR3 is TGCGCCAGCAGGGGACAGAGTAATCAGCCCCAGCATTTT.

The chain is built from TRBV11-3 and TRBJ2-6; D gene uncertain. The CDR3 is made up of 14 amino acids. The V end lost 3 bases, the J end lost 4 bases, and 7 bases lay between the germline ends. Per germline, CDR1 SGHNT and CDR2 YENEEA. For the CDR3, the DNA is TGTGCCAGCAGCTTCTTGGCCGGGGCCAACGTCCTGACTTTC. This codes for CASSFLAGANVLTF.

This clone has a single count. The CDR3 loop reads CASSFWGDSNQPQHF. In DNA, the CDR3 is TGTGCCAGCAGTTTCTGGGGGGATAGCAATCAGCCCCAGCATTTT. The chain recombines TRBV2 with TRBJ1-5, with D possibly being TRBD1 (5 bases). Trimming removed 5 bases at V and 0 bases at J, with 11 bases between. The V gene's germline CDR1 is SNHLY and CDR2 FYNNEI. The CDR3 contains 15 residues.

This clone was seen a few times. The chain employs TRBV14 and TRBJ1-1; D unclear. The ends were cut back, 3 bases at V and 4 bases at J, with 6 bases in the middle. The CDR3 is 12 residues long. Germline values: CDR1 SGHDN, CDR2 FVKESK. The CDR3 DNA is TGTGCCAGCAGCCACAGTGGCACTGAAGCTTTCTTT. Residues: CASSHSGTEAFF.

This sequence joins TRBV19 and TRBJ2-1, with 9 bases fitting TRBD1. Germline V CDR1 and CDR2: LNHDA, SQIVND (reference sequence). After removal of 5 bases from V and 3 bases from J, the junction contained 5 bases not matched to a gene. This CDR3 is 15 amino acids long. The CDR3 DNA reads TGTGCCAGTAGTCCACAGGGGGCCCGCTACAATGAGCAGTTCTTC. It specifies CASSPQGARYNEQFF.

This chain links TRBV18 with TRBJ2-2, with TRBD1 identical over 7 bases. Germline lookup yields CDR1 KGHSH and CDR2 LQKENI. The CDR3 loop spans 17 amino acids. Unmatched junction bases numbered 6, after V lost 1 base and J lost 1 base. The CDR3 DNA sequence: TGTGCCAGCTCACCACGTTGGACAGGACAGAACACCGGGGAGCTGTTTTTT. Translation gives CASSPRWTGQNTGELFF.

The genes are TRBV29-1 and TRBJ2-7; TRBD2 matches at 8 bases. Germline loops: CDR1 SQVTM, CDR2 ANQGSEA. The V gene end was trimmed by 6 bases and the J gene end by 4 bases; junction bases not matched to a gene: 8. The CDR3 covers 13 residues. The CDR3 region has the DNA TGCAGCGTGGGCCTGGGACTAGAGTACGAGCAGTACTTC. Its protein product is CSVGLGLEYEQYF.

The chain is built from TRBV19 and TRBJ1-5; a possible D gene is TRBD1 (5 bases). The CDR3 runs 14 residues. V lost 8 bases, J lost 5 bases, and 16 bases lay in between. From germline, CDR1 is LNHDA and CDR2 SQIVND (reference sequence). The CDR3 is CASSHGGIDQPQHF. For the CDR3, the DNA is TGTGCCAGTTCCCACGGGGGTATCGATCAGCCCCAGCATTTT.

The chain combines TRBV15 with TRBJ1-1, with D possibly matching TRBD1 (5 bases). Germline values: CDR1 LNHNV, CDR2 YYDKDF (reference sequence). The CDR3 extends over 14 amino acids. V lost 5 bases and J lost 4, with 14 bases in between. The CDR3 region is CATSGEARGTEAFF. DNA of the CDR3: TGTGCCACCAGCGGCGAGGCGAGGGGCACTGAAGCTTTCTTT.

V gene TRBV28 combines with J gene TRBJ1-2; D remains ambiguous. This CDR3 has 12 residues. Trimming removed 3 bases at V and 8 bases at J, with 10 bases between. Germline CDR1 reads MDHEN; CDR2 reads SYDVKM. The CDR3 region is CASSFRLSGYTF. CDR3 in DNA: TGTGCCAGCAGTTTCAGACTGAGCGGCTACACCTTC.

This chain links TRBV27 with TRBJ1-1, with D perhaps TRBD1 (5 bases). The ends were cut back, 4 bases at V and 6 bases at J, with 12 bases in the middle. The CDR3 spans 13 residues. Germline CDR1 MNHEY, CDR2 SMNVEV (reference sequence). CDR3 amino acids: CASSYRGGSEAFF. CDR3 nucleotides: TGTGCCAGCAGTTATCGGGGGGGGTCTGAAGCTTTCTTT.

This chain links TRBV6-2 or TRBV6-3 with TRBJ1-1; D remains unclear. Trimming removed 4 bases at V and 3 bases at J, with 9 bases between. Germline V gene lookup returns CDR1 MNHEY and CDR2 SVGEGT. This CDR3 has 13 residues. The CDR3 spells CASSSEWDTEAFF. The CDR3 bases are TGTGCCAGCAGTTCCGAATGGGACACTGAAGCTTTCTTT.

This chain joins TRBV10-3 and TRBJ1-6, with TRBD1 matching over 8 bases. V lost 6 bases, J lost 10 bases, and 5 bases stayed unmatched. CDR3 length: 13 amino acids. Per the germline V gene, CDR1 is ENHRY and CDR2 is SYGVKD. This CDR3 reads CAISPDRVSPLHF. CDR3 coding DNA: TGTGCCATCAGCCCGGACAGGGTGTCACCCCTCCACTTT.